These 3 T cell receptor beta chains came from one sample sequenced in a study of blood T cell repertoires in COVID-19. Sequencing was performed with immunoSEQ multiplex PCR; in TCRdb, only in-frame clones are kept and a portion is missing. The sample yields 80,000 or so clones, 91% seen once. What was sequenced was peripheral blood. The receptors here all came from a woman between 50 and 59 years old in a cohort sampled during active COVID-19.

V and J are TRBV5-6 and TRBJ2-5; perhaps TRBD1 as D (6 bases). Deletions cut 1 base from V and 2 bases from J, with 12 bases between. This CDR3 contains 15 residues. In germline, CDR1 is SGHDT, CDR2 YYEEEE. The CDR3 bases are TGTGCCAGCAGCTTGTTCGGGACAAAACAAGAGACCCAGTACTTC. Protein product: CASSLFGTKQETQYF.

The rearrangement joins TRBV19 to TRBJ2-1; 7 nucleotides match TRBD1. Germline values: CDR1 LNHDA, CDR2 SQIVND (reference sequence). V lost 5 bases to trimming and J lost 8 bases; unmatched junction nucleotides: 12. This CDR3 spans 15 amino acids. For the CDR3, the DNA is TGTGCCAGTAGTCCCGACAGGGTCGCCGGAGATGAGCAGTTCTTC. It translates to CASSPDRVAGDEQFF.

The rearrangement links TRBV6-5 to TRBJ2-3; 7 nucleotides agree with TRBD2. The CDR3 has 12 residues. From germline, CDR1 is MNHEY and CDR2 SVGAGI. V lost 6 bases and J lost 3; bases outside the gene matches: 0. CDR3 sequence: CASSGGTDTQYF. The CDR3 DNA is TGTGCCAGCAGCGGGGGGACAGATACGCAGTATTTT.